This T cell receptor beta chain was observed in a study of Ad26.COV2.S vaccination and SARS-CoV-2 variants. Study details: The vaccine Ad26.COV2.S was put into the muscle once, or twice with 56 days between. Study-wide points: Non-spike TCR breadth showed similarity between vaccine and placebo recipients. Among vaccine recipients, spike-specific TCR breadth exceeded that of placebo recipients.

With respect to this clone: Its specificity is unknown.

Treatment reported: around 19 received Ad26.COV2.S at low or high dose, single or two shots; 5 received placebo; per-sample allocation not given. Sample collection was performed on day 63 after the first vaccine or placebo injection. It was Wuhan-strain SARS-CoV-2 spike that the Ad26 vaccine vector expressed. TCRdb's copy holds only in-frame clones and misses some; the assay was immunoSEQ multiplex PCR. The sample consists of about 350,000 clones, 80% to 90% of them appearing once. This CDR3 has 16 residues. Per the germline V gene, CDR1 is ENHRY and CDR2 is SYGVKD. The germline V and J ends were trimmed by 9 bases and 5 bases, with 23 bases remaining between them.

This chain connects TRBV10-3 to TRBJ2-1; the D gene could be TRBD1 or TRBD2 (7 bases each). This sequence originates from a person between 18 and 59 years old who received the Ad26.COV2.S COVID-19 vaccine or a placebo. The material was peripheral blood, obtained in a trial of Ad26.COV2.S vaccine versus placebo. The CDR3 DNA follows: TGTGCCATTATTGCCCTTAGGGGGCTAGCGGACAATGAGCAGTTCTTC. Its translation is CAIIALRGLADNEQFF.